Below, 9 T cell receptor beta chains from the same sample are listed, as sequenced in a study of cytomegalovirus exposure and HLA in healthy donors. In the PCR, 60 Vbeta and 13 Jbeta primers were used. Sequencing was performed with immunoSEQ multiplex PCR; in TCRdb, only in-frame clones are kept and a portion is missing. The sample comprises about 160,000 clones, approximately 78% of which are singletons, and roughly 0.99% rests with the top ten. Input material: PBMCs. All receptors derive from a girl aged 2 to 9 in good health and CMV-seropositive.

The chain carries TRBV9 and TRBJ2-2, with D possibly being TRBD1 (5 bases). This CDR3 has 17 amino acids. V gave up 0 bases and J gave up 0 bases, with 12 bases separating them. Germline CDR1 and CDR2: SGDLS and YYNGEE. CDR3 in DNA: TGTGCCAGCAGCGTAGAAGGGGCCCTCCCGAACACCGGGGAGCTGTTTTTT. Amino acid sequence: CASSVEGALPNTGELFF.

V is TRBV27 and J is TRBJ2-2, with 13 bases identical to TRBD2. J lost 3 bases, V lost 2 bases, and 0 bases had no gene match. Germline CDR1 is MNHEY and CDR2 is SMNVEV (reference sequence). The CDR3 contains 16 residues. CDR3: CASSLGLAGDTGELFF. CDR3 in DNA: TGTGCCAGCAGTTTAGGACTAGCGGGGGACACCGGGGAGCTGTTTTTT.

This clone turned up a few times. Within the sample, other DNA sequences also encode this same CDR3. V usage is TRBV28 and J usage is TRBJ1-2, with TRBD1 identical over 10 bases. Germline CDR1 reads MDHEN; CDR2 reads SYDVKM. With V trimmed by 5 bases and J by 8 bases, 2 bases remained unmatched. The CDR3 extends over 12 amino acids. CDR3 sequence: CASSLTGGGYTF. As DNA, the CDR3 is TGTGCCAGCAGTCTGACAGGGGGCGGCTACACCTTC.

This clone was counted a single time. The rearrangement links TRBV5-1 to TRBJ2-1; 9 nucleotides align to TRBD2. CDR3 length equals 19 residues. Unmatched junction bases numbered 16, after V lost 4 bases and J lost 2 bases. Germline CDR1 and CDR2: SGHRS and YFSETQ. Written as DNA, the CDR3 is TGCGCCAGCAGCATCAGATATAGCGGGAGTAGGCATACCTACAATGAGCAGTTCTTC. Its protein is CASSIRYSGSRHTYNEQFF.

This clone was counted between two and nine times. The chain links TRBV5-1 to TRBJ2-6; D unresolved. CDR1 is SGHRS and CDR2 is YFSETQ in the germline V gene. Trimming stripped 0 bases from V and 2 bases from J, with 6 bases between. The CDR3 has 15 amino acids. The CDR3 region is CASSLGGTGANVLTF. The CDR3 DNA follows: TGCGCCAGCAGCTTGGGAGGAACTGGGGCCAACGTCCTGACTTTC.

CDR3 residues: CASSLQGRGGYTF. For the CDR3, the DNA is TGTGCCAGCAGTTTACAGGGGCGCGGTGGCTACACCTTC. V gene TRBV28 combines with J gene TRBJ1-2; D may be TRBD1 (6 bases). V was cut by 2 bases and J by 7 bases, with 11 bases left in between. The germline V gene has CDR1 MDHEN and CDR2 SYDVKM. The CDR3 totals 13 residues.

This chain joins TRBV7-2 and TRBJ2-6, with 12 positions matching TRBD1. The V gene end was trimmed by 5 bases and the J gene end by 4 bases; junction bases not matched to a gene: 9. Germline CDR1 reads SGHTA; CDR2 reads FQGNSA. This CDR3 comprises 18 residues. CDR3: CASSDRDRGRAGANVLTF. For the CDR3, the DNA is TGTGCCAGCAGCGATAGGGACAGGGGGCGTGCCGGGGCCAACGTCCTGACTTTC.

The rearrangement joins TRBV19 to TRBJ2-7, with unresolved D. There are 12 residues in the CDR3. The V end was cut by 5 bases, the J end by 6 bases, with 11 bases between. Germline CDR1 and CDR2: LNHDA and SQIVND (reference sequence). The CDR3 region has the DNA TGTGCCAGTAGTGAGCAAGTCGGCGAGCAGTACTTC. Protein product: CASSEQVGEQYF.

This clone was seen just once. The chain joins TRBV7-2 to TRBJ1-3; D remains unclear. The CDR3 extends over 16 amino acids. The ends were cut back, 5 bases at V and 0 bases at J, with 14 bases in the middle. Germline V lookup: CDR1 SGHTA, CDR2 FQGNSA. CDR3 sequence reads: CASSRLSLGSGNTIYF. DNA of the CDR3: TGTGCCAGCAGCCGACTGAGTTTGGGCTCTGGAAACACCATATATTTT.